Listed here are 27 T cell receptor beta chains from one sample, sequenced in a study of blood T cell repertoires in COVID-19. The table came from immunoSEQ multiplex PCR; TCRdb's copy has only in-frame clones and leaves some out. The table has 200,000 to 250,000 clones, 70% to 90% seen once. Sequencing input: peripheral blood. These receptors all stem from a woman between 65 and 79 years old with active or convalescent COVID-19.

In nucleotides, the CDR3 is TGTGCCAGCAGCAAAGGACCGGGACAGGGGGAAGATACGCAGTATTTT. It translates to CASSKGPGQGEDTQYF. The chain recombines TRBV21-1 with TRBJ2-3; the table calls TRBD1, which could not be checked here. TRBV21-1 counts as a pseudogene. The CDR3 length is 16 residues.

This chain joins TRBV7-9 and TRBJ1-1; TRBD1 aligns across 7 bases. V was clipped by 3 bases and J by 1 base; unmatched bases: 2. Germline CDR1 and CDR2: SEHNR and FQNEAQ (reference sequence). This CDR3 is 14 amino acids long. The CDR3 is CASSLTGRNTEAFF. The CDR3 DNA sequence: TGTGCCAGCAGCTTGACAGGGAGGAACACTGAAGCTTTCTTT.

The J gene is TRBJ1-5, the V gene TRBV5-6; TRBD1 matches 7 bases. There are 15 residues in the CDR3. After removal of 3 bases from V and 7 bases from J, the junction contained 10 bases not matched to a gene. Germline V gene lookup returns CDR1 SGHDT and CDR2 YYEEEE. CDR3 nucleotide sequence: TGTGCCAGCAGCTCTAGGGGGCCCTTGGAGCAGCCCCAGCATTTT. Amino acids: CASSSRGPLEQPQHF.

The chain has TRBV5-1 and TRBJ1-1; D gene ambiguous. V was clipped by 4 bases and J by 5 bases, with 15 bases between them. The CDR3 consists of 14 residues. Germline V gene lookup returns CDR1 SGHRS and CDR2 YFSETQ. This chain's CDR3 is CASSAPERSTEAFF. The CDR3 DNA sequence: TGCGCCAGCAGCGCCCCCGAGAGATCTACTGAAGCTTTCTTT.

This rearrangement joins TRBV7-2 to TRBJ2-7; D gene unclear. The V end lost 3 bases, the J end lost 4 bases, and 10 bases lay between the germline ends. The germline V gene has CDR1 SGHTA and CDR2 FQGNSA. The CDR3 runs to 13 residues. The DNA of the CDR3 is TGTGCCAGCAGCTTGGGCAGGCTATACGAGCAGTACTTC. Translating gives CASSLGRLYEQYF.

This clone was recorded once. The chain joins TRBV24-1 to TRBJ1-4; perhaps TRBD1 as D (5 bases). The CDR3 totals 15 residues. Looked up from germline, CDR1 is KGHDR and CDR2 is SFDVKD. The V gene lost 3 bases and the J gene lost 0 bases, with 7 bases spanning the gap. As DNA, the CDR3 is TGTGCCACCAGTGATGGGGCAACAACTAATGAAAAACTGTTTTTT. Translation: CATSDGATTNEKLFF.

The chain has TRBV18 and TRBJ1-4, with 7 bases aligning to TRBD1. Trimming cost V 8 bases and J 3 bases; bases outside gene matches: 6. This CDR3 comprises 14 residues. Germline values: CDR1 KGHSH, CDR2 LQKENI. CDR3 bases: TGTGCCAGCGGACCCGGGACAGCTAATGAAAAACTGTTTTTT. Its protein product is CASGPGTANEKLFF.

In its sample, this clone was seen once. V is TRBV5-1 and J is TRBJ2-3; TRBD1 matches 7 bases. The V gene's germline CDR1 is SGHRS and CDR2 YFSETQ. The V segment lost 3 bases and the J segment 5 bases; nucleotides outside the gene matches: 6. This CDR3 is 14 amino acids long. The CDR3, as DNA: TGCGCCAGCAGCTCCCGGACAGGTAGAGATACGCAGTATTTT. Protein product: CASSSRTGRDTQYF.

The chain recombines TRBV6-2 or TRBV6-3 with TRBJ2-7; possible D gene TRBD1, 6 bases. Trimming cost V 0 bases and J 4 bases, with 10 bases left between them. The V gene's germline CDR1 is MNHEY and CDR2 SVGEGT. There are 14 residues in the CDR3. CDR3 nucleotide sequence: TGTGCCAGCAGTTACTCAGGCAGGGGATACGAGCAGTACTTC. Its protein product is CASSYSGRGYEQYF.

This chain links TRBV19 with TRBJ1-1; D is unresolved. V lost 1 base and J lost 2, with 11 bases in between. The CDR3 is 15 amino acids. From germline, CDR1 is LNHDA and CDR2 SQIVND (reference sequence). The CDR3 sequence is CASSIGVFPNTEAFF. CDR3 nucleotide sequence: TGTGCCAGTAGTATAGGAGTCTTTCCCAACACTGAAGCTTTCTTT.

The chain links TRBV27 to TRBJ1-6, with D unclear. This CDR3 has 10 amino acids. The V end was cut by 10 bases, the J end by 10 bases, with 8 bases between. Germline V gene data show CDR1 as MNHEY and CDR2 as SMNVEV (reference sequence). CDR3 protein: CATGRSPLHF. The CDR3 nucleotides are TGTGCCACCGGGAGATCACCCCTCCACTTT.

CDR3 residues: CASSILRGNTEAFF. CDR3 in DNA: TGTGCCAGTAGTATACTCAGGGGGAACACTGAAGCTTTCTTT. The chain recombines TRBV19 with TRBJ1-1, with D tentatively TRBD1 (6 bases). V gave up 2 bases and J gave up 1 base, with 8 bases separating them. The germline gives CDR1 LNHDA, CDR2 SQIVND (reference sequence). CDR3 size: 14 residues.

The chain is built from TRBV9 and TRBJ2-7; 9 nucleotides agree with TRBD1. The trim removed 4 bases at V and 8 bases at J, leaving 16 bases unmatched. CDR1 SGDLS and CDR2 YYNGEE come from the germline V gene. This CDR3 spans 16 amino acids. For the CDR3, the DNA is TGTGCCAGCAGCTTTCGGGGAACAGGGGGCGCAGAGAAGCAGTACTTC. This encodes CASSFRGTGGAEKQYF. The complete variable domain, with remaining parts taken from reference TRBV9 and TRBJ2-7, reads DSGVTQTPKHLITATGQRVTLRCSPRSGDLSVYWYQQSLDQGLQFLIQYYNGEERAKGNILERFSAQQFPDLHSELNLSSLELGDSALYFCASSFRGTGGAEKQYFGPGTRLTVT.

The V and J genes are TRBV6-2 or TRBV6-3 and TRBJ1-1; a weak D match, TRBD1 (5 bases). Germline CDR1 is MNHEY and CDR2 is SVGEGT. Trimming removed 2 bases from V and 0 bases from J, with 13 bases in between. This CDR3 is 16 amino acids long. This CDR3 reads CASSYGQTDMNTEAFF. The CDR3 DNA reads as TGTGCCAGCAGTTACGGGCAGACGGACATGAACACTGAAGCTTTCTTT.

The chain combines TRBV7-3 with TRBJ2-1; TRBD2 matches at 12 bases. The germline gives CDR1 SGHTA, CDR2 FQGTGA. The length of the CDR3 is 15 residues. V trimming: 5 bases; J trimming: 8 bases; junction bases outside the gene matches: 7. CDR3 in amino acids: CASSNGLAGRDEQFF. DNA of the CDR3: TGTGCCAGCAGCAACGGACTAGCGGGGAGGGATGAGCAGTTCTTC.

The chain is built from TRBV19 and TRBJ2-7; 9 bases map to TRBD1. After removal of 3 bases from V and 5 bases from J, the junction contained 2 bases not matched to a gene. The CDR3 loop spans 13 amino acids. The germline CDR1 and CDR2 sequences are LNHDA and SQIVND (reference sequence). CDR3 coding DNA: TGTGCCAGTAGTATCGACAGGGGGGACGAGCAGTACTTC. Protein: CASSIDRGDEQYF.

This chain uses TRBV5-4 with TRBJ2-2, with 11 bases fitting TRBD2. This CDR3 has 16 amino acids. After removal of 4 bases from V and 5 bases from J, the junction contained 7 bases not matched to a gene. CDR1 SGHNT and CDR2 YYREEE come from the germline V gene (reference sequence). As DNA, the CDR3 is TGTGCCAGCAGCCTTAGCGGGGGGGCTTGGACCGGGGAGCTGTTTTTT. This sequence encodes CASSLSGGAWTGELFF.

This clone was detected once. This chain links TRBV10-1 with TRBJ1-6; D is uncertain. The V and J ends lost 2 bases and 9 bases respectively, with 11 bases between them. The CDR3 consists of 14 residues. The germline V gene encodes CDR1 WNHNN and CDR2 SYGVQD (reference sequence). The DNA for the CDR3 is TGCGCCAGCAGTGAGAGGCCAGAGGGTTCACCCCTCCACTTT. This codes for CASSERPEGSPLHF.

Only one count was recorded for this clone. This chain connects TRBV2 to TRBJ1-2; D is undetermined. The CDR3 sequence is 17 residues long. CDR1 SNHLY and CDR2 FYNNEI come from the germline V gene. V lost 4 bases to trimming and J lost 2 bases, with 20 bases between them. The CDR3 DNA follows: TGTGCCAGCAGTGCGTTGCCCGACACCTTTATGAACTATGGCTACACCTTC. This translates into CASSALPDTFMNYGYTF.

The V gene is TRBV7-9, the J gene TRBJ1-5; D possibly corresponds to TRBD1 (5 bases). Deletions cut 7 bases from V and 1 base from J, with 17 bases between. The CDR3 contains 16 residues. Per germline, CDR1 SEHNR and CDR2 FQNEAQ (reference sequence). CDR3 region: CASTRGSQGSNQPQHF. In nucleotides, the CDR3 is TGTGCCAGCACCCGCGGGAGCCAGGGAAGCAATCAGCCCCAGCATTTT.

The gene calls are TRBV6-1 and TRBJ2-3; D is ambiguous. This CDR3 has 13 residues. Trimming removed 3 bases at V and 3 bases at J, with 7 bases between. Germline-derived CDR1 and CDR2 are MNHNS and SASEGT. CDR3 bases: TGTGCCAGCAGTGAGAGGCAGACAGATACGCAGTATTTT. This gives the protein CASSERQTDTQYF.

The sample holds a few counts of this clone. This chain links TRBV9 with TRBJ2-1; weak D call: TRBD2 (6 bases). Trimming took 4 bases from V and 2 from J, leaving 13 bases between them. This CDR3 has 15 residues. Germline values: CDR1 SGDLS, CDR2 YYNGEE. DNA for the CDR3: TGTGCCAGCAGCTTCCGGGACTCTCCCTACAATGAGCAGTTCTTC. Translation: CASSFRDSPYNEQFF.

The rearrangement joins TRBV27 to TRBJ1-2, with D maybe TRBD1 (5 bases). The CDR3 consists of 15 residues. Trimming took 5 bases from V and 4 from J, leaving 17 bases between them. Germline CDR1 is MNHEY and CDR2 is SMNVEV (reference sequence). CDR3: CASSRGGEVRYGYTF. For the CDR3, the DNA is TGTGCCAGCAGTCGCGGAGGGGAAGTCCGCTATGGCTACACCTTC.

Only one count was recorded for this clone. V is TRBV12-5 and J is TRBJ1-6, with a possible D match to TRBD1 (5 bases). This CDR3 is built from 15 residues. Trimming removed 6 bases at V and 17 bases at J, with 26 bases between. Germline-derived CDR1 and CDR2 are LGHNT and FRNRAP. The CDR3 reads CASGPTRRGDQGFHF. CDR3 bases: TGTGCTAGTGGGCCTACTCGCCGTGGGGATCAGGGTTTCCACTTT.

The V and J genes are TRBV5-4 and TRBJ2-7, with 12 bases lining up with TRBD1. Germline lookup yields CDR1 SGHNT and CDR2 YYREEE (reference sequence). The CDR3 is made up of 14 amino acids. The V gene end was trimmed by 3 bases and the J gene end by 6 bases; junction bases not matched to a gene: 4. In DNA, the CDR3 is TGTGCCAGCAGCTGGGGGGACAGGGGGCGCGAGCAGTACTTC. Its translation is CASSWGDRGREQYF.

The count of this clone is one. This chain links TRBV11-2 with TRBJ1-1, with D perhaps TRBD1 (5 bases). CDR1 and CDR2 (germline): SGHAT, FQNNGV. The CDR3 has 16 residues. Trimming took 0 bases from V and 4 from J, leaving 15 bases between them. Written as DNA, the CDR3 is TGTGCCAGCAGCTTAGATGCAGGGCTCTTGAGCACTGAAGCTTTCTTT. Encoded protein: CASSLDAGLLSTEAFF.

With regard to this clone: The junction departs from the called germline gene at one end, perhaps through a read error. The chain has TRBV3-1 (or the pseudogene TRBV3-2) and TRBJ2-3, with D perhaps matching TRBD2 (5 bases). Germline CDR1 and CDR2: LGHDT and YNNKEL (reference sequence). CDR3 length: 12 amino acids. The CDR3 loop reads CASSPRARLHFF. CDR3 in DNA: TGTGCCAGCAGCCCGCGGGCCCGACTCCACTTTTTT.